These 22 T cell receptor beta chains share one sample of origin, sequenced in a study of blood T cell repertoires in COVID-19. This table comes from immunoSEQ multiplex PCR, and its TCRdb copy is limited to in-frame clones, with some not included. The profile shows over 120,000 clones, about 80% of them singletons. The material sequenced was peripheral blood. Receptor source: a woman aged 60-75 years with acute or convalescent COVID-19.

Here the CDR3 DNA reads TGTGCCAGCAGTTACCGCGTAGCGGGGGGACCGGGTGAGCAGTTCTTC. Protein sequence: CASSYRVAGGPGEQFF. J is TRBJ2-1 and V is TRBV6-2 or TRBV6-3; 10 positions match TRBD2. The CDR3 is 16 residues long. The germline CDR1 and CDR2 sequences are MNHEY and SVGEGT. J was trimmed by 9 bases and V by 2 bases; bases with no gene match: 10.

The chain couples TRBV30 to TRBJ1-4, with TRBD1 identical over 10 bases. The CDR3 loop spans 14 amino acids. V lost 3 bases to trimming and J lost 7 bases; unmatched junction nucleotides: 5. Germline values: CDR1 GTSNPN, CDR2 SVGIG (reference sequence). The DNA of the CDR3 is TGTGCCTGGAGGAGACAGGGGGCGGGTGAAAAACTGTTTTTT. Its translation: CAWRRQGAGEKLFF. The full variable domain, rest sourced from reference TRBV30 and TRBJ1-4, is SQTIHQWPATLVQPVGSPLSLECTVEGTSNPNLYWYRQAAGRGLQLLFYSVGIGQISSEVPQNLSASRPQDRQFILSSKKLLLSDSGFYLCAWRRQGAGEKLFFGSGTQLSVL.

The chain joins TRBV3-1 (or the pseudogene TRBV3-2) to TRBJ2-3; D is ambiguous. The CDR3 covers 12 residues. CDR1 LGHDT and CDR2 YNNKEL come from the germline V gene (reference sequence). Trimming removed 4 bases at V and 2 bases at J, with 4 bases between. CDR3 protein: CASSRYTDTQYF. The CDR3 coding sequence is TGTGCCAGCAGCCGTTACACAGATACGCAGTATTTT.

The V and J genes are TRBV7-9 and TRBJ1-1, with D possibly matching TRBD1 (6 bases). From germline, CDR1 is SEHNR and CDR2 FQNEAQ (reference sequence). The CDR3 spans 15 residues. The V and J ends lost 1 base and 3 bases respectively, with 12 bases between them. CDR3 sequence (DNA): TGTGCCAGCAGCTTAGTTCGGGGGGCGGACACTGAAGCTTTCTTT. Amino acids: CASSLVRGADTEAFF.

This rearrangement joins TRBV5-4 to TRBJ1-1; unclear D gene. CDR1 and CDR2 (germline): SGHNT, YYREEE (reference sequence). V shed 4 bases and J shed 6 bases, with 10 bases lying between them. The CDR3 covers 12 residues. The CDR3 is CASSGVMSEAFF. The CDR3 bases are TGTGCCAGCAGCGGAGTGATGTCTGAAGCTTTCTTT.

This clone appeared once. This sequence joins TRBV9 and TRBJ1-5; TRBD1 might be the D (5 bases). With 3 bases removed from V and 0 bases from J, the gap between germline ends came to 10 bases. The CDR3 contains 15 residues. The germline V gene encodes CDR1 SGDLS and CDR2 YYNGEE. CDR3 amino acids: CASSEGRHSNQPQHF. The CDR3, as DNA: TGTGCCAGCAGCGAGGGGCGGCATAGCAATCAGCCCCAGCATTTT.

The V and J genes are TRBV3-1 (or the pseudogene TRBV3-2) and TRBJ2-3; 7 bases map to TRBD1. V shed 8 bases and J 5 bases; nucleotides not matched to a gene: 7. CDR1 and CDR2 from the germline V gene are LGHDT and YNNKEL (reference sequence). This CDR3 is 13 amino acids long. CDR3 loop: CASGPGGRDTQYF. The CDR3, as DNA: TGTGCCAGCGGACCAGGGGGTAGAGATACGCAGTATTTT.

The chain employs TRBV2 and TRBJ1-5, with D tentatively TRBD1 (5 bases). The CDR3 sequence is 16 residues long. Germline loops: CDR1 SNHLY, CDR2 FYNNEI. V lost 7 bases and J lost 0, with 16 bases in between. The DNA for the CDR3 is TGTGCCAGCAAGTTTGGTAAGGGGTATAGCAATCAGCCCCAGCATTTT. As protein: CASKFGKGYSNQPQHF.

V is TRBV6-5 and J is TRBJ1-4; D is unclear. Trimming pared 5 bases from V and 1 base from J, leaving 5 bases between. There are 13 residues in the CDR3. The germline V gene has CDR1 MNHEY and CDR2 SVGAGI. CDR3 region: CASSPGTNEKLFF. The CDR3, as DNA: TGTGCCAGCAGTCCGGGAACTAATGAAAAACTGTTTTTT.

The chain uses TRBV19 and TRBJ1-2, with 10 bases lining up with TRBD1. This CDR3 is 13 amino acids long. Germline V gene data show CDR1 as LNHDA and CDR2 as SQIVND (reference sequence). V was pared by 4 bases and J by 6 bases, with 2 bases of the junction left unmatched. DNA for the CDR3: TGTGCCAGTAGTAGGGGGACAGGGGATGGCTACACCTTC. This encodes CASSRGTGDGYTF.

The chain combines TRBV3-1 (or the pseudogene TRBV3-2) with TRBJ2-5; 12 bases align to TRBD2. This CDR3 spans 18 amino acids. After removal of 8 bases from V and 7 bases from J, the junction contained 20 bases not matched to a gene. Germline V gives CDR1 LGHDT, CDR2 YNNKEL (reference sequence). The DNA for the CDR3 is TGTGCCAGCGCCGGTACTAGCGGGAGGACACAAAGAGAGGGGACCCAGTACTTC. It yields the protein CASAGTSGRTQREGTQYF.

The gene calls are TRBV18 and TRBJ2-7, with 8 bases identical to TRBD2. This CDR3 contains 16 residues. Trimming at V came to 2 bases and at J to 2 bases, leaving 8 bases not matched to a gene. The germline V gene encodes CDR1 KGHSH and CDR2 LQKENI. CDR3 amino acids: CASSPRLAGKTYEQYF. The CDR3 nucleotides are TGTGCCAGCTCACCAAGGCTAGCGGGCAAAACCTACGAGCAGTACTTC.

The J gene is TRBJ2-3, the V gene TRBV7-2; 10 bases align to TRBD2. V lost 5 bases to trimming and J lost 6 bases; unmatched junction nucleotides: 5. Germline V gene data show CDR1 as SGHTA and CDR2 as FQGNSA. CDR3 length equals 14 residues. CDR3 coding DNA: TGTGCCAGCAGCCCAGCGGGAGGGCCGGATACGCAGTATTTT. Translation: CASSPAGGPDTQYF.

The V call is TRBV14, the J call TRBJ2-7, with a tentative D call TRBD2 (7 bases). V was pared by 4 bases and J by 6 bases, with 19 bases between. The germline V gene has CDR1 SGHDN and CDR2 FVKESK. The CDR3 loop spans 15 amino acids. As DNA, the CDR3 is TGTGCCAGCAGCCGTGGGGGGGCCATCTTCACCGAGCAGTACTTC. It specifies CASSRGGAIFTEQYF.

V usage is TRBV18 and J usage is TRBJ1-1, with TRBD1 matching over 7 bases. The V and J ends lost 5 bases and 4 bases, in that order; junction bases with no gene match: 7. This CDR3 has 14 amino acids. CDR1 and CDR2 (germline): KGHSH, LQKENI. CDR3 coding DNA: TGTGCCAGCTCAACGGACAGGTCGTCCACTGAAGCTTTCTTT. Protein sequence: CASSTDRSSTEAFF.

The rearrangement links TRBV29-1 to TRBJ2-5; perhaps TRBD2 as D (6 bases). V was cut by 1 base and J by 7 bases, with 10 bases left in between. Per the germline V gene, CDR1 is SQVTM and CDR2 is ANQGSEA. The CDR3 loop spans 12 amino acids. CDR3 nucleotides: TGCAGCGTTGAAGGGGGAGGAGGGACCCAGTACTTC. The encoded protein is CSVEGGGGTQYF.

This clone was seen more than once but under ten times. V usage is TRBV19 and J usage is TRBJ1-5, with D tentatively TRBD1 (6 bases). Germline V lookup: CDR1 LNHDA, CDR2 SQIVND (reference sequence). The CDR3 loop spans 15 amino acids. V was pared by 4 bases and J by 9 bases, with 19 bases between. The CDR3 sequence: CASSTLPGVGGPQHF. The CDR3 DNA is TGTGCCAGTAGTACACTTCCAGGGGTTGGTGGGCCCCAGCATTTT. Together with reference TRBV19 and TRBJ1-5, the CDR3 gives the full variable domain: DGGITQSPKYLFRKEGQNVTLSCEQNLNHDAMYWYRQDPGQGLRLIYYSQIVNDFQKGDIAEGYSVSREKKESFPLTVTSAQKNPTAFYLCASSTLPGVGGPQHFGDGTRLSIL.

About this clone itself: One junction end disagrees with the germline gene, perhaps due to a read error. V usage is TRBV7-8 and J usage is TRBJ2-7; no firm D call. This CDR3 region has 8 residues. Germline V gene lookup returns CDR1 SGHVS and CDR2 FQNEAQ. The CDR3 loop reads CASSYRDF. The CDR3 DNA follows: TGTGCCAGCAGCTACCGCGACTTC. The entire variable domain, with the rest obtained from reference TRBV7-8 and TRBJ2-7, is as follows: GAGVSQSPRYKVAKRGQDVALRCDPISGHVSLFWYQQALGQGPEFLTYFQNEAQLDKSGLPSDRFFAERPEGSVSTLKIQRTQQEDSAVYLCASSYRDFGPGTRLTVT.

V usage is TRBV3-1 (or the pseudogene TRBV3-2) and J usage is TRBJ2-2; 9 bases are a match to TRBD2. After removal of 5 bases from V and 3 bases from J, the junction contained 10 bases not matched to a gene. This CDR3 comprises 17 residues. Germline CDR1 is LGHDT and CDR2 is YNNKEL (reference sequence). The CDR3 region has the DNA TGTGCCAGCAGCAAGGTGTTAGCGGGAGTCCACACCGGGGAGCTGTTTTTT. This translates into CASSKVLAGVHTGELFF.

The gene calls are TRBV27 and TRBJ2-5; D might be TRBD2 (5 bases). Looked up from germline, CDR1 is MNHEY and CDR2 is SMNVEV (reference sequence). The CDR3 has 13 residues. The V end lost 3 bases, the J end lost 5 bases, and 10 bases lay between the germline ends. The CDR3 is CASSFGGQETQYF. CDR3 in DNA: TGTGCCAGCAGTTTCGGAGGTCAGGAGACCCAGTACTTC.

The chain joins TRBV24-1 to TRBJ2-1; D gene uncertain. The germline V and J ends were trimmed by 3 bases and 5 bases, with 13 bases remaining between them. Germline V gene lookup returns CDR1 KGHDR and CDR2 SFDVKD. The length of the CDR3 is 15 residues. As DNA, the CDR3 is TGTGCCACCAGTGATCCCGAGTTTATCGACAATGAGCAGTTCTTC. This encodes CATSDPEFIDNEQFF.

V gene TRBV11-3 combines with J gene TRBJ2-5; D is undetermined. The CDR3 is made up of 15 amino acids. Trimming pared 0 bases from V and 2 bases from J, leaving 10 bases between. CDR1 is SGHNT and CDR2 is YENEEA in the germline V gene. The CDR3 protein is CASSLDSRVQETQYF. CDR3 DNA: TGTGCCAGCAGCTTAGATTCACGAGTACAAGAGACCCAGTACTTC.